The clone carrying this TCR beta chain was picked up many times. Its cognate antigen is unknown. No cell sorting was done before RNA was extracted from the tissue. This specimen belongs to a study of tumor and adjacent non-tumor tissue in lung cancer. Study-level results: Tumor repertoires had a smaller top 100 clone share than normal lung.

Three rounds of nested PCR, following a modified ARM-PCR protocol, produced the TCRbeta library. TCRdb called the multiplex PCR reads again in MiXCR, with one record for every CDR3 protein. The sample includes 89,000 or so distinct CDR3 sequences, around 59% of them seen just once. Specimen: lung tumor tissue. The sequence was collected from a man in his 70s with non-small cell lung cancer.

Here the CDR3 DNA reads TGTGCCAGCAGTAAGACAGGGGGTTCTGGAAACACCATATATTTT. Its translation: CASSKTGGSGNTIYF. V gene TRBV6-5 combines with J gene TRBJ1-3; the match to TRBD1 covers 9 bases. V was pared by 5 bases and J by 1 base, with 3 bases of the junction left unmatched. The CDR3 covers 15 residues. Germline V gene sequence: CDR1 MNHEY, CDR2 SVGAGI.